This TCR beta chain was identified during a study of shared clonotypes between healthy human individuals (dated by TCRdb to 2018 to 2021). Background on the whole study: A couple of women and three men aged 18 to 49 years were included in the cohort. To estimate repertoire size and how much clonotype sharing occurs between individuals, the study deeply sequenced the blood TCR repertoires of roughly 5 healthy adults. Per donor, three plates each were used for CD4 naive and CD4 memory, two for CD8 naive, and one for CD8 memory. Each donor's leukapheresis produced roughly between roughly 0.94 and 9.5 billion PBMCs. Libraries were prepared and TCR repertoires were sequenced by different laboratories using diverse techniques, in order to increase sequencing depth and limit assay-specific biases.

Summary of the overall study and its limitations: Sampling was restricted to blood, and TCR repertoires in tissues likely differ from the TCR repertoires found in blood. Because the study included only a small number of donors, the genetic and exposure-history diversity represented was limited. Naive subsets generally had larger estimated clonotype richness than memory subsets. Incomplete sequencing was indicated by rarefaction of sorted-subset datasets, despite the large sequencing depth. Around 5% of naive CD4, roughly 3.5% of naive CD8, 2.3% of memory CD4, and over 0.35% of memory CD8 clonotypes were shared across several donors. Pairwise subsampling indicated that sequencing depth was expected to affect the degree of clonotype sharing among donors. Compared with non-shared clonotypes, clonotypes shared by all four sorted-subset donors had higher generation probabilities.

Healthy HIV-negative adults with no recently reported acute infections or vaccinations were included as donors. Every donor was a Caucasian adult residing in Nashville, Tennessee, USA. Magnetic negative selection was used to enrich CD4+ T cells, after which naive cells were positively selected on CD45RA and the negative fraction became the memory subset. Blood was obtained by leukapheresis, after which PBMCs were separated by Ficoll-Histopaque density gradient centrifugation and cryopreserved in liquid nitrogen vapor phase. Purity and quantity of every magnetically sorted T cell population were checked by analytical flow cytometry. From each sorted fraction, genomic DNA was isolated and quantified by UV absorbance on a Nanodrop 2000c. TCR CDR3 regions were amplified from genomic DNA by multiplex PCR using the deep immunoSEQ assay. Extracted genomic DNA from each cell subset was distributed evenly across all wells of several immunoSEQ 96-well plates, and each plate was treated as a replicate. For sorted subsets, around 200 ng genomic DNA, equal to 25,000 to 35,000 T cell genomes, was loaded into each replicate PCR. Purified libraries were measured with a Qubit 3.0 fluorometer, size-checked on a Bioanalyzer 2100, and measured again with the KAPA Library Quantification kit. A separate single-read 150-cycle Illumina NextSeq 550 flow cell was used to sequence each immunoSEQ 96-well plate. The study's own analysis went as follows. Because the immunoSEQ output held only junctional sequences and lacked quality scores, the filtering could not match the filtering applied to full-length reads. To assign V/J genes and CDR3, sequences were annotated using PyIR, a Python wrapper for IgBLAST v1.9, with IMGT germline references. Reads with weak V/J assignments (E-value above 1e-6), missing CDR3, stop codons, out-of-frame junctions, or ambiguous translated residues were removed. V3J clonotypes were defined as sequences sharing an identical inferred V gene, J gene, and CDR3 amino acid sequence. Percentage overlap between repertoires was calculated by dividing the number of shared unique clonotypes by the size of the smaller repertoire. Richness of each repertoire was evaluated using RTK rarefaction, the Chao1 estimator, and Recon v2.1 estimates of unobserved clonotypes. OLGA was used to compute generation probabilities for all TCRbeta clonotypes that the gDNA method yielded from a handful of donors. The source is immuneACCESS, and TCRdb retained only in-frame sequences with V and J called. Part of the clones is not carried over; for the studies checked, unresolved V genes explain less than half of this, and the remainder is unexplained. Clonal size and the V and J genes are those of that table, whereas D and trimming came from the DNA. The sample yields around 990,000 clones; approximately 80% were counted once. The ten largest clones take up approximately 0.9% of the sample.

Counted from cysteine to phenylalanine, this CDR3 has 19 amino acids. Just CDR3 DNA is preserved here, 57 bases in frame from base 1. Trimming at the junction amounts to 6 bases on V and 0 bases on J, and the germline ends lie 21 bases apart. According to the germline V gene (reference sequence), CDR1 reads MNHEY and CDR2 reads SMNVEV. Comment on this clone: Its binding antigen is unknown. There are no base qualities to consult, and no much larger clone falls within one base.

The source material was memory CD4+ T cells from PBMCs. Reading the label with the study, this specimen's cell subset or site is: CD45RA-negative fraction. The sequence links TRBV27 to TRBJ2-6, with the D call perhaps TRBD1 or TRBD2, each one matching 5 bases. The TCR comes from a man between 18 and 35 years old in good health. Some clones in this sample may be carry-over from other donors' samples. The nucleotides read TGTGCCAGCAGCTTTCTGAGGGGCGCTCCCCTCTCTGGGGCCAACGTCCTGACTTTC. Its coded protein is CASSFLRGAPLSGANVLTF.